This T cell receptor beta chain was profiled in a study of cytomegalovirus exposure and HLA in healthy donors. Unmatched junction bases numbered 3, after V lost 5 bases and J lost 1 base. Germline loops: CDR1 MGHRA, CDR2 YSYEKL. The CDR3 is 14 amino acids. To note about this clone: Its antigen is not known.

In the PCR, 60 Vbeta and 13 Jbeta primers were used. Using immunoSEQ multiplex PCR, the repertoire was profiled, and TCRdb retains in-frame clones only, with some absent. The data show roughly 190,000 clones, approximately 70% seen once. Findings and caveats of the study: Accurate HLA-A and HLA-B prediction from TCR beta sequences was reported for most subjects. The classifier reportedly diagnosed cytomegalovirus status with high specificity and sensitivity. A later analysis linked a missense DCLRE1C variant to TCR beta V- and J-gene trimming.

Material: PBMCs. This rearrangement joins TRBV4-1 to TRBJ2-3; 7 bases line up with TRBD1. This clonotype originated in a woman under 40 in good health and CMV-seronegative. CDR3 sequence: CASSYDRGTDTQYF. The DNA for the CDR3 is TGCGCCAGCAGCTACGACAGGGGCACAGATACGCAGTATTTT.